This entry is about one T cell receptor beta chain. The sample belongs to a study of blood T cell repertoires in COVID-19. As for the study in general: Collection of acute and convalescent COVID-19 samples took place in the United States, Italy and Spain. Sources were T cells, B-cell-depleted T cells, or PBMCs; the material itself was cDNA or gDNA.

The germline gives CDR1 MNHNS, CDR2 SASEGT. The V and J ends lost 4 bases and 0 bases respectively, with 13 bases between them. The CDR3 covers 16 residues. Original methodology: Researchers report that nucleated cell counts were estimated from reference gene primer amplification. Measured with immunoSEQ multiplex PCR; TCRdb has only the in-frame clones, and not every one. Clone size and the V and J calls come from that table; the DNA yielded D and trimming. The sample carries around 95,000 clones, around four fifths recorded once. Sample: peripheral blood. The origin of this receptor is a man aged 65-85 years with active or convalescent COVID-19. This chain joins TRBV6-1 and TRBJ1-3; perhaps TRBD1 as D (6 bases). CDR3 in amino acids: CASSVNQDSSGNTIYF. CDR3 DNA sequence: TGTGCCAGCAGTGTTAACCAGGACAGCTCTGGAAACACCATATATTTT.